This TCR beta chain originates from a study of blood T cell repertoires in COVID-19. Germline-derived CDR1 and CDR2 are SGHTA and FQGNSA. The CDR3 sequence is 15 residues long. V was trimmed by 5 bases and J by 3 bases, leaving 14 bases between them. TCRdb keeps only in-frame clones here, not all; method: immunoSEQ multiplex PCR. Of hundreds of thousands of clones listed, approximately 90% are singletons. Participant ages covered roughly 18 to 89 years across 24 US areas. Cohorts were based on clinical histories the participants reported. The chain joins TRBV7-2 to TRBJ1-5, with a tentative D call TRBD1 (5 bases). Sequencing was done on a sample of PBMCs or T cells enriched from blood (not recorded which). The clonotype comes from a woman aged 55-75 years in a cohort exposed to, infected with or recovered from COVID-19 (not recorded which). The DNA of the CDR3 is TGTGCCAGCAGCCCAGAGGCAGGGAACAATCAGCCCCAGCATTTT. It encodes CASSPEAGNNQPQHF.